This entry lists 15 T cell receptor beta chains sequenced from one sample in a study of shared clonotypes between healthy human individuals. The protocol was immunoSEQ multiplex PCR, while the TCRdb copy is restricted to in-frame clones and leaves out a portion. The sample holds fewer than 650,000 clones; roughly four fifths are singletons and the top ten take 10% to 15%. Sequenced: PBMCs. These receptor sequences come from a woman aged 40 to 55 in good health. Some clones in this sample may be carry-over from other donors' samples.

A remark on this clone: The sample has other DNA sequences that encode this CDR3 too. V and J are TRBV7-2 and TRBJ1-2, with 8 bases matching TRBD1. CDR1 is SGHTA and CDR2 is FQGNSA in the germline V gene. V dropped 9 bases and J dropped 14; count of bases not matched to a gene: 20. This CDR3 has 14 residues. CDR3 protein: CASSLLGAGGAYTF. CDR3 in DNA: TGTGCCAGTAGCCTCCTCGGGGCAGGGGGCGCGTATACCTTC.

The chain couples TRBV10-2 to TRBJ2-7; 10 nucleotides agree with TRBD2. Germline V gene data show CDR1 as WSHSY and CDR2 as SAAADI. This CDR3 is built from 14 residues. V lost 4 bases and J lost 3; bases outside the gene matches: 3. The CDR3 DNA follows: TGCGCCAGCAGTGTGAGCGGGAGGGTCTACGAGCAGTACTTC. It specifies CASSVSGRVYEQYF.

The chain links TRBV5-4 to TRBJ1-2; 7 nucleotides line up with TRBD1. There are 15 residues in the CDR3. The V gene's germline CDR1 is SGHNT and CDR2 YYREEE (reference sequence). The V gene end was trimmed by 4 bases and the J gene end by 2 bases; junction bases not matched to a gene: 8. CDR3 sequence (DNA): TGTGCCAGCAGCCAGAGACAGGGAAGGAACTATGGCTACACCTTC. Its protein is CASSQRQGRNYGYTF.

The chain links TRBV19 to TRBJ2-1; TRBD2 matches 14 bases. This CDR3 has 14 residues. The germline V gene encodes CDR1 LNHDA and CDR2 SQIVND (reference sequence). V was pared by 7 bases and J by 9 bases, with 5 bases of the junction left unmatched. CDR3 coding DNA: TGTGCCAGTACCGGGACTAGCGGGAGAAGTGAGCAGTTCTTC. Its protein product is CASTGTSGRSEQFF. Filled out from reference TRBV19 and TRBJ2-1, the complete variable domain reads DGGITQSPKYLFRKEGQNVTLSCEQNLNHDAMYWYRQDPGQGLRLIYYSQIVNDFQKGDIAEGYSVSREKKESFPLTVTSAQKNPTAFYLCASTGTSGRSEQFFGPGTRLTVL.

This clone was counted once. The V and J genes are TRBV11-3 and TRBJ2-2; 9 nucleotides agree with TRBD2. The CDR3 consists of 16 residues. The junction had 6 bases not matched to a gene; V was cut back by 1 base and J by 6 bases. Per the germline V gene, CDR1 is SGHNT and CDR2 is YENEEA. CDR3 sequence reads: CASSLVSSGIAGELFF. The DNA for the CDR3 is TGTGCCAGCAGCTTAGTGTCTAGCGGGATTGCCGGGGAGCTGTTTTTT.

The chain joins TRBV30 to TRBJ2-2; D may be TRBD1 (6 bases). This CDR3 region has 15 residues. Trimming removed 3 bases at V and 2 bases at J, with 13 bases between. In germline, CDR1 is GTSNPN, CDR2 SVGIG (reference sequence). CDR3 amino acids: CAWSPQGLNTGELFF. CDR3 nucleotide sequence: TGTGCCTGGAGCCCACAGGGTCTTAACACCGGGGAGCTGTTTTTT.

The chain uses TRBV6-5 and TRBJ2-7; tentatively, D is TRBD2 (6 bases). Germline-derived CDR1 and CDR2 are MNHEY and SVGAGI. This CDR3 is 16 amino acids long. Trimming stripped 4 bases from V and 0 bases from J, with 16 bases between. The CDR3 DNA follows: TGTGCCAGCAGTTCCGCTGTAGCGGCAAGCTCCTACGAGCAGTACTTC. The encoded protein is CASSSAVAASSYEQYF.

This rearrangement joins TRBV28 to TRBJ2-2, with 8 nucleotides matching TRBD1. This CDR3 is 15 amino acids long. The germline CDR1 and CDR2 sequences are MDHEN and SYDVKM. The ends lost 5 bases at V and 5 bases at J; junction bases unmatched: 7. The CDR3 region has the DNA TGTGCCAGCAGTCTCCAGGGGGCGCTGACCGGGGAGCTGTTTTTT. The encoded protein is CASSLQGALTGELFF.

Many counts were recorded for this clone. This chain connects TRBV6-5 to TRBJ1-1; D gene unclear. The CDR3 sequence is 14 residues long. V shed 2 bases and J shed 0 bases, with 7 bases lying between them. Germline V gene sequence: CDR1 MNHEY, CDR2 SVGAGI. This CDR3 is CASSYALMNTEAFF. CDR3 coding DNA: TGTGCCAGCAGTTACGCCCTAATGAACACTGAAGCTTTCTTT.

This clone was counted only a few times. The chain couples TRBV29-1 to TRBJ1-2; D remains unclear. Germline V gene data show CDR1 as SQVTM and CDR2 as ANQGSEA. This CDR3 has 14 residues. The germline V and J ends were trimmed by 0 bases and 7 bases, with 15 bases remaining between them. DNA of the CDR3: TGCAGCGTTGAAGATTTTAGCCGTCTGGCTGGCTACACCTTC. Translating it yields CSVEDFSRLAGYTF.

A single count supports this clone. J is TRBJ2-1 and V is TRBV30, with 12 bases lining up with TRBD2. The CDR3 loop spans 15 amino acids. With 4 bases clipped from V and 4 bases from J, the junction kept 5 bases outside the gene matches. Looked up from germline, CDR1 is GTSNPN and CDR2 is SVGIG (reference sequence). The CDR3 loop reads CAWIKGLAGYNEQFF. In DNA, the CDR3 is TGTGCCTGGATTAAGGGACTAGCGGGTTACAATGAGCAGTTCTTC.

This chain uses TRBV19 with TRBJ2-1; TRBD1 agrees at 8 bases. The germline gives CDR1 LNHDA, CDR2 SQIVND (reference sequence). The CDR3 runs to 15 residues. The ends lost 3 bases at V and 5 bases at J; junction bases unmatched: 6. The CDR3: CASSIWTGKDNEQFF. DNA for the CDR3: TGTGCCAGTAGTATCTGGACAGGGAAGGACAATGAGCAGTTCTTC.

This clone has a handful of counts. The chain recombines TRBV28 with TRBJ1-5; 8 positions match TRBD1. CDR3 length: 13 amino acids. CDR1 is MDHEN and CDR2 is SYDVKM in the germline V gene. Trimming removed 6 bases from V and 7 bases from J; junction bases left unmatched: 5. CDR3 sequence (DNA): TGTGCCAGCAGGCCGGACAGGGTGCAGCCCCAGCATTTT. It is translated as CASRPDRVQPQHF.

The rearrangement links TRBV7-8 to TRBJ2-7; TRBD1 might be the D (5 bases). The CDR3 contains 13 residues. Germline V gene lookup returns CDR1 SGHVS and CDR2 FQNEAQ. The ends were cut back, 2 bases at V and 6 bases at J, with 11 bases in the middle. CDR3: CASSLSRAGEQYF. The CDR3, as DNA: TGTGCCAGCAGCTTAAGCAGGGCAGGCGAGCAGTACTTC. Combining the CDR3 with reference TRBV7-8 and TRBJ2-7 gives the whole variable domain GAGVSQSPRYKVAKRGQDVALRCDPISGHVSLFWYQQALGQGPEFLTYFQNEAQLDKSGLPSDRFFAERPEGSVSTLKIQRTQQEDSAVYLCASSLSRAGEQYFGPGTRLTVT.

The chain joins TRBV5-1 to TRBJ2-5; a possible D gene is TRBD2 (7 bases). CDR3 length equals 13 residues. CDR1 is SGHRS and CDR2 is YFSETQ in the germline V gene. V lost 5 bases, J lost 4 bases, and 12 bases lay in between. The CDR3 spells CASRGGGAETQYF. The CDR3 nucleotides are TGCGCCAGCAGAGGGGGGGGCGCAGAGACCCAGTACTTC. The variable domain in full, with the rest retrieved from reference TRBV5-1 and TRBJ2-5, is KAGVTQTPRYLIKTRGQQVTLSCSPISGHRSVSWYQQTPGQGLQFLFEYFSETQRNKGNFPGRFSGRQFSNSRSEMNVSTLELGDSALYLCASRGGGAETQYFGPGTRLLVL.